This TCR beta chain was obtained from a study of blood T cell repertoires in COVID-19. At the level of the study: Specimens from acute and convalescent COVID-19 originated in the United States, Italy and Spain.

The ends lost 8 bases at V and 2 bases at J; junction bases unmatched: 11. The length of the CDR3 is 16 residues. Germline V lookup: CDR1 SGHDN, CDR2 FVKESK. TCRdb keeps only in-frame clones here, not all; method: immunoSEQ multiplex PCR. Among around 470,000 clones listed, 90% were seen once. What was sequenced was PBMCs or T cells enriched from blood (not recorded which). J is TRBJ1-2 and V is TRBV14; TRBD1 matches 10 bases. The origin of this receptor is a man aged 18 to 35 who had recovered from COVID-19. CDR3 amino acids: CASSHDRGLTNYGYTF. CDR3 bases: TGTGCCAGCTCCCACGACAGGGGGCTGACGAACTATGGCTACACCTTC.